Only one count was recorded for the clone carrying this T cell receptor (beta chain). With a much larger clone just one base away, this may be a read error. This specimen belongs to a study of breast tumors, draining lymph nodes, adjacent tissues. TCRdb re-called the multiplex PCR reads with MiXCR, one entry per CDR3 protein. The table includes about 130,000 distinct CDR3 sequences, less than 20% detected once. CDR3 length: 15 amino acids. Germline assignment: CDR1 MNHNS and CDR2 SASEGT. The lymph nodes were axillary draining lymph nodes from breast cancer patients. The sample taken for sequencing was axillary lymph node tissue. The receptor was derived from a female donor with breast cancer. Some clones in this sample may be carry-over from other donors' samples. This chain uses TRBV6-1 with TRBJ2-1; 7 bases match TRBD2. The CDR3 bases are TGTGCCAGCAGTGCTGGGGGGGGTTCCTACGATGAGCAGTTCTTC. Translated, it gives CASSAGGGSYDEQFF.